These 10 T cell receptor beta chains originate from one sample sequenced in a study of T cells in narcolepsy. Here immunoSEQ multiplex PCR was the method, and the copy in TCRdb shows in-frame clones only, minus some. Among 20,000 to 30,000 clones, roughly two thirds were seen once, and the ten largest hold 9.5% to 15%. The sample was memory (CD45RA-) CD4+ T cells from blood. These receptors were collected from a human donor in good health.

The chain couples TRBV28 to TRBJ2-5; a possible D gene is TRBD1 (5 bases). From germline, CDR1 is MDHEN and CDR2 SYDVKM. V lost 3 bases, J lost 1 base, and 15 bases lay in between. The CDR3 length is 16 residues. This chain's CDR3 is CASSFLTASSQETQYF. CDR3 nucleotide sequence: TGTGCCAGCAGTTTCTTGACAGCGTCTAGCCAAGAGACCCAGTACTTC.

In its sample, this clone was seen a few times. The chain combines TRBV10-2 with TRBJ2-1, with TRBD2 identical over 13 bases. The CDR3 spans 14 residues. Looked up from germline, CDR1 is WSHSY and CDR2 is SAAADI. Losses at the gene ends were 7 bases for V and 5 bases for J; bases not matched to a gene: 2. Here the CDR3 DNA reads TGCGCCAGCAAGGGACTAGCGGGGCACAATGAGCAGTTCTTC. Its protein product is CASKGLAGHNEQFF.

The CDR3 nucleotides are TGTGCCAGCAGCCCGCGCCGGACAGGGGGAGGGTCACCCCTCCACTTT. Translating gives CASSPRRTGGGSPLHF. The J gene is TRBJ1-6, the V gene TRBV7-2, with 10 nucleotides matching TRBD1. The CDR3 has 16 amino acids. Germline V gene data show CDR1 as SGHTA and CDR2 as FQGNSA. V shed 5 bases and J 10 bases; nucleotides not matched to a gene: 11. The full variable domain, completed using reference TRBV7-2 and TRBJ1-6, is GAGVSQSPSNKVTEKGKDVELRCDPISGHTALYWYRQSLGQGLEFLIYFQGNSAPDKSGLPSDRFSAERTGGSVSTLTIQRTQQEDSAVYLCASSPRRTGGGSPLHFGNGTRLTVT.

This sequence joins TRBV6-1 and TRBJ2-7, with a possible D match to TRBD1 (6 bases). This CDR3 comprises 15 residues. Germline CDR1 is MNHNS and CDR2 is SASEGT. Trimming removed 8 bases at V and 2 bases at J, with 19 bases between. DNA for the CDR3: TGTGCCAGCCCTCCCGCGGACAGCCGCACCTACGAGCAGTACTTC. Amino acids: CASPPADSRTYEQYF.

As to this clone: This CDR3 is also generated by other DNA sequences in the sample. V and J are TRBV11-3 and TRBJ2-2; D is unresolved. Germline V CDR1 and CDR2: SGHNT, YENEEA. Trimming removed 5 bases from V and 5 bases from J, with 6 bases in between. CDR3 length equals 12 residues. CDR3 bases: TGTGCCAGCAGCCCTCATACCGGGGAGCTGTTTTTT. Translated, it gives CASSPHTGELFF.

J is TRBJ2-7 and V is TRBV5-4, with 7 bases aligning to TRBD1. J was trimmed by 0 bases and V by 5 bases; bases with no gene match: 5. This CDR3 is built from 14 residues. CDR1 and CDR2 from the germline V gene are SGHNT and YYREEE (reference sequence). The CDR3 coding sequence is TGTGCCAGCAGGGGTGACAGGGCCTCCTACGAGCAGTACTTC. Translating gives CASRGDRASYEQYF.

V and J are TRBV23-1 and TRBJ1-1; 9 bases align to TRBD1. TRBV23-1 is designated an ORF whose function remains uncertain. V lost 6 bases to trimming and J lost 7 bases; unmatched junction nucleotides: 15. The CDR3 is made up of 16 amino acids. The CDR3 protein is CASSVPPGQGWGEAFF. CDR3 in DNA: TGCGCCAGCAGCGTACCCCCGGGACAGGGATGGGGTGAAGCTTTCTTT.

The CDR3 DNA sequence: TGTGCCAGCAGCTCGGGACAGCTCTCTGGAAACACCATATATTTT. Protein sequence: CASSSGQLSGNTIYF. The gene calls are TRBV6-5 and TRBJ1-3; 7 bases agree with TRBD1. The germline V gene has CDR1 MNHEY and CDR2 SVGAGI. The V gene end was trimmed by 6 bases and the J gene end by 0 bases; junction bases not matched to a gene: 5. The CDR3 runs to 15 residues.

J is TRBJ2-1 and V is TRBV10-3; 11 nucleotides match TRBD2. This CDR3 is built from 14 residues. Germline V gives CDR1 ENHRY, CDR2 SYGVKD. V lost 7 bases to trimming and J lost 5 bases; unmatched junction nucleotides: 4. In DNA, the CDR3 is TGTGCCATCAAAGGGACTAGCGGAGACAATGAGCAGTTCTTC. This codes for CAIKGTSGDNEQFF.

The CDR3 protein is CAWTTFSYNSPLHF. For the CDR3, the DNA is TGTGCCTGGACTACGTTCTCCTATAATTCACCCCTCCACTTT. The V gene is TRBV30, the J gene TRBJ1-6; D not certain. CDR1 is GTSNPN, CDR2 SVGIG, per germline (reference sequence). The CDR3 loop spans 14 amino acids. Between the trimmed V and J ends, which lost 4 bases and 0 bases, there was a span of 7 bases.